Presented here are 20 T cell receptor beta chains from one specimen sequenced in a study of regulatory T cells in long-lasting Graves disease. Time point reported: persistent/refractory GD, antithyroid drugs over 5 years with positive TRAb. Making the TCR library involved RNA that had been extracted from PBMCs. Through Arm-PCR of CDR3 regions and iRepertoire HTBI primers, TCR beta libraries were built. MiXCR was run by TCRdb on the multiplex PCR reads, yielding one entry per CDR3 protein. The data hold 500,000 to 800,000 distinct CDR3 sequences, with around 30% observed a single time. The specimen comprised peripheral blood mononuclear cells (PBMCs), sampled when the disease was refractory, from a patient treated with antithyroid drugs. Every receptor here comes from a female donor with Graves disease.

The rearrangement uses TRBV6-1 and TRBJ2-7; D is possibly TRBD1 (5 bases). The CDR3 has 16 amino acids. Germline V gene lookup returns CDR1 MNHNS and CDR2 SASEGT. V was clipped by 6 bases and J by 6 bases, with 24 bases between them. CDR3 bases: TGTGCCAGCAGCAATAGGGGCAGTACAGCAACGGGCGAGCAGTACTTC. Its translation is CASSNRGSTATGEQYF.

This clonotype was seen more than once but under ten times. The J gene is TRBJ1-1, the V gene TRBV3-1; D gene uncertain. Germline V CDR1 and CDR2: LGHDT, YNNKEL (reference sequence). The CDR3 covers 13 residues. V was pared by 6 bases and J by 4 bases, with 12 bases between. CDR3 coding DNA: TGTGCCAGCAGTCCCATTGGTGCCACTGAAGCTTTCTTT. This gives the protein CASSPIGATEAFF.

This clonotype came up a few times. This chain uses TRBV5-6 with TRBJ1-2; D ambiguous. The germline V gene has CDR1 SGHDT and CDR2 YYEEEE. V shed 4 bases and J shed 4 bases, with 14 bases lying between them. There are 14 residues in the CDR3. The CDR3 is CASSEGPAGYGYTF. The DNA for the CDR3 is TGTGCCAGCAGCGAAGGGCCCGCGGGCTATGGCTACACCTTC.

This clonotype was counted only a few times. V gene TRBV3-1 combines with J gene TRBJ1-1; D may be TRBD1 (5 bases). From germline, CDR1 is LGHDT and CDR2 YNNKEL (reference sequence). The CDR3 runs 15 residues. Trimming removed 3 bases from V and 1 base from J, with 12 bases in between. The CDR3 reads CASSHLGRRNTEAFF. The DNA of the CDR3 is TGTGCCAGCAGCCATCTGGGACGGAGGAACACTGAAGCTTTCTTT.

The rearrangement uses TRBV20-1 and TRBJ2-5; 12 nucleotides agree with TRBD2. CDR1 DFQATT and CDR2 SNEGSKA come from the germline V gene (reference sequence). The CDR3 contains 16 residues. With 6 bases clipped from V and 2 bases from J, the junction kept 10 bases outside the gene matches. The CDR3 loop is CSAHTGTSGHQETQYF. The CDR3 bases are TGCAGTGCGCATACGGGGACTAGCGGGCATCAAGAGACCCAGTACTTC.

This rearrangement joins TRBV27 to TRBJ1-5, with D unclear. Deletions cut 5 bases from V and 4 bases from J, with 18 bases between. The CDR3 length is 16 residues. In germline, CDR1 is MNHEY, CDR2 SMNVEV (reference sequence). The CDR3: CASSPSARVKNQPQHF. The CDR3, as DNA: TGTGCCAGCAGTCCGAGCGCCCGGGTCAAGAATCAGCCCCAGCATTTT.

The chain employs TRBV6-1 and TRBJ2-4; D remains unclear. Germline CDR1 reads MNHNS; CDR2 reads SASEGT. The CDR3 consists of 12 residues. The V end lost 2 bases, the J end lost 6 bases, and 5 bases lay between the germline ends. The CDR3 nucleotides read TGTGCCAGCAGTGAAACTCGAAACATTCAGTACTTC. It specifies CASSETRNIQYF.

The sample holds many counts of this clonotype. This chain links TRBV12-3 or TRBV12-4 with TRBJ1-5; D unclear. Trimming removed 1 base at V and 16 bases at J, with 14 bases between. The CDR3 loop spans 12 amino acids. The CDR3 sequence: CASSLVQATVHF. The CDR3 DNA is TGTGCCAGCAGTTTAGTGCAGGCCACCGTACATTTT.

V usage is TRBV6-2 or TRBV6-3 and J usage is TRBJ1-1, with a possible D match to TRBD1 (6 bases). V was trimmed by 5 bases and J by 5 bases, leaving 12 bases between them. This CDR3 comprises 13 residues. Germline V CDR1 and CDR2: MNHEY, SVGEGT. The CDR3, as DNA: TGTGCCAGCAGTGACCTGACAGGTACTGAAGCTTTCTTT. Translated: CASSDLTGTEAFF.

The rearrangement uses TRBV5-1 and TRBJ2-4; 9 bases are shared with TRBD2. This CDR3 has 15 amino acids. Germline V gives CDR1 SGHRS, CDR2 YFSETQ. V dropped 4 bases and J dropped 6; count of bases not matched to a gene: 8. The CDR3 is CASSPLAGAGNIQYF. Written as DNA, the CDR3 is TGCGCCAGCAGCCCTTTAGCGGGGGCGGGAAACATTCAGTACTTC.

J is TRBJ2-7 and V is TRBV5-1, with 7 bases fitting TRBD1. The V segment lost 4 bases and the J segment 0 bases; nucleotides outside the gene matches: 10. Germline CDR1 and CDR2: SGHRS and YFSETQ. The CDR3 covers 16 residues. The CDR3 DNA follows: TGCGCCAGCAGCAAACGACCGGGACAGAGCTCCTACGAGCAGTACTTC. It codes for CASSKRPGQSSYEQYF. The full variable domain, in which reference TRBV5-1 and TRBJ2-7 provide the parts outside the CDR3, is KAGVTQTPRYLIKTRGQQVTLSCSPISGHRSVSWYQQTPGQGLQFLFEYFSETQRNKGNFPGRFSGRQFSNSRSEMNVSTLELGDSALYLCASSKRPGQSSYEQYFGPGTRLTVT.

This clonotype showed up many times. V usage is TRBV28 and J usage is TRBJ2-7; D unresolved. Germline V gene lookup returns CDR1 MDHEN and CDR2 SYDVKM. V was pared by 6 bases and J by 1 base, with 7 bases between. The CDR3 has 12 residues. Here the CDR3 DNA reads TGTGCCAGCAGCTCGTGGTCCTACGAGCAGTACTTC. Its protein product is CASSSWSYEQYF. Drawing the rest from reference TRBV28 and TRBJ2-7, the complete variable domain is DVKVTQSSRYLVKRTGEKVFLECVQDMDHENMFWYRQDPGLGLRLIYFSYDVKMKEKGDIPEGYSVSREKKERFSLILESASTNQTSMYLCASSSWSYEQYFGPGTRLTVT.

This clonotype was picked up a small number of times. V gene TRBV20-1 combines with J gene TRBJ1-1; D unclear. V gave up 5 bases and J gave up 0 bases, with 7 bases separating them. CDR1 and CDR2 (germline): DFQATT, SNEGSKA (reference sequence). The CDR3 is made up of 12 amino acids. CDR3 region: CSAGHMNTEAFF. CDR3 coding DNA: TGCAGTGCTGGTCATATGAACACTGAAGCTTTCTTT.

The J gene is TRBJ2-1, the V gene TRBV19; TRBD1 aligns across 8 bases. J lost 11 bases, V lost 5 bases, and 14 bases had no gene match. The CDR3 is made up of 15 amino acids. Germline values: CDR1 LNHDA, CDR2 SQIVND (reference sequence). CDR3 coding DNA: TGTGCCAGTAGTGCCACAGGGGGTGCCCCAATCCAGCAGTTCTTC. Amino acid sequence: CASSATGGAPIQQFF.

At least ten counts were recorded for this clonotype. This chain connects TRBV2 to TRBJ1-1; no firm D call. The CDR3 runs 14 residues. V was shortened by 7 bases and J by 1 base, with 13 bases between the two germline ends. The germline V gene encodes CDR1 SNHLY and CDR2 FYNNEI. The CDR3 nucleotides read TGTGCCAGCACAGGTGAAATGGGGAACACTGAAGCTTTCTTT. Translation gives CASTGEMGNTEAFF.

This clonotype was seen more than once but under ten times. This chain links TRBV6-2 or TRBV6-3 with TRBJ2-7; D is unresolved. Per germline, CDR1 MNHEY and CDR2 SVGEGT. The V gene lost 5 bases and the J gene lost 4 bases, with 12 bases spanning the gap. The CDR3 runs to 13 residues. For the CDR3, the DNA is TGTGCCAGCAGTGAATCTCTATCTTACGAGCAGTACTTC. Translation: CASSESLSYEQYF.

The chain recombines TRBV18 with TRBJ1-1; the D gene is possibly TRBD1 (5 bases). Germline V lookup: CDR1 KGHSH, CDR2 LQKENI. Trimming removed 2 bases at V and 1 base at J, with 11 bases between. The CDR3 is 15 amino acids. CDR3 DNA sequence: TGTGCCAGCTCACCAGCCCAGGGATGGAACACTGAAGCTTTCTTT. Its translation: CASSPAQGWNTEAFF.

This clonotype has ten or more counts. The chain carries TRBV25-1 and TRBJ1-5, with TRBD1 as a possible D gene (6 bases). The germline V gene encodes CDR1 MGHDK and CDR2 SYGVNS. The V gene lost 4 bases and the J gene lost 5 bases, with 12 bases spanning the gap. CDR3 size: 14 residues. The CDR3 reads CASSAGQFHQPQHF. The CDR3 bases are TGTGCCAGCAGTGCAGGACAGTTCCATCAGCCCCAGCATTTT.

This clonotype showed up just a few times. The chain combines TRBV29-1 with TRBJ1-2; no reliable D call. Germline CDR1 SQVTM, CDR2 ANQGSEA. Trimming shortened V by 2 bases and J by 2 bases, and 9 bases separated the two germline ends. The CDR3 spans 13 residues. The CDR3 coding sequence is TGCAGCGTTGAAACAGCATACAACTATGGCTACACCTTC. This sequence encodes CSVETAYNYGYTF.

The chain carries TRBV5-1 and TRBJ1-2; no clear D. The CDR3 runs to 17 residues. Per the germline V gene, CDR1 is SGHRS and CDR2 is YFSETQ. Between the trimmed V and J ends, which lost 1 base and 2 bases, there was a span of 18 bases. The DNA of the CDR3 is TGCGCCAGCAGCTTGTTTACCAGCCAGGTCTCCAACTATGGCTACACCTTC. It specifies CASSLFTSQVSNYGYTF. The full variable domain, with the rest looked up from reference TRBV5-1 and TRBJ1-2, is KAGVTQTPRYLIKTRGQQVTLSCSPISGHRSVSWYQQTPGQGLQFLFEYFSETQRNKGNFPGRFSGRQFSNSRSEMNVSTLELGDSALYLCASSLFTSQVSNYGYTFGSGTRLTVV.